The source of this T cell receptor beta chain is a study of cytomegalovirus exposure and HLA in healthy donors (dated by TCRdb to about 2017). With regard to the full study: An earlier analysis of some 620 of the donors reported approximately 280 Gb of sequence data and around 110 million unique TCR beta sequences obtained from about 179 million T cells. In a later genetic analysis, genome-wide SNP genotypes for about 65% of the roughly 670 donors were used, and that subset was treated as a discovery cohort. All discovery cohort repertoires had been generated using a single sequencing platform. Roughly 5 DR-DQ haplotypes were handled as single units for association and clustering, since linkage in the cohort was strong. The study combined high-throughput TCR immunosequencing, statistical association of individual TCRs with disease status, and machine learning to predict cytomegalovirus infection status. Of the approximately 400 genotyped donors, roughly 80% were placed in the genetic ancestry cluster associated with self-reported Caucasian donors. Typing coverage differed by locus: A, B, C, DRB1 and DQB1 were typed in about 620-630 donors, DQA1 in 522, DPA1 in some 570, and DPB1 in around 440. The study aimed to test whether signatures of past pathogen exposure could be identified by cataloging public T cell receptors. Donor age, sex, ethnicity and CMV serostatus were compiled alongside the repertoire data. Using immunosequencing, the study profiled T cell repertoires from fewer than 700 subjects and related those repertoires to cytomegalovirus serostatus. Both class I and class II loci were covered by HLA typing, at four-digit resolution. The later analysis used no new phenotypic data to find candidate immune exposures, relying instead on TCR beta sequences and their occurrence across donors. An early release that covered roughly 600 HLA-typed donors contained 300 to 350 gigabases of sequencing data and about 93 million unique TCR sequences. In a later analysis, previously published TCR beta repertoires from some 640 donors were re-analyzed and high-resolution HLA genotyping was added so that TCR occurrence patterns could be studied. Among about 400 genotyped donors of the cohort, an average of approximately 220,000 unique TCR beta nucleotide sequences was sequenced per donor, of which about 18% were non-productive. In an earlier analysis of a few hundred of the donors, high-throughput TCR beta sequencing was used to judge whether each TCR beta V gene segment behaved as functional or pseudogenic. Besides the first cohort of 666 subjects, a separate validation cohort made up of 90 to 150 different subjects was used. Here is what the overall study found, with its caveats: Because HLA typing was missing for some donors at each locus, association tests included only the typed subset. An association between a missense DCLRE1C variant and V-gene and J-gene trimming of TCR beta chains was found in a later genetic analysis and replicated in an independent cohort. Correlated functional status among segregating V segments might reflect linkage disequilibrium, but an unknown experimental factor could not be ruled out. In this cohort, only TCR beta chains were sequenced, and detectable features were limited by the absence of alpha or paired-chain data. The presence/absence analyses assumed that sequencing depth was roughly uniform across donors, and that assumption may not be true. Strong co-occurrence of HLA alleles, especially DR and DQ, made assigning TCR associations to individual alleles difficult. The earlier analysis of about 600 of the donors excluded approximately 15 rarely observed V segments, including chromosome 9 orphons, because counts were too low. The study listed 164 TCR beta chains as associated with cytomegalovirus. The authors suggested that the approach could potentially be extended to other disease states and immunological phenotypes. According to a later genetic analysis, donors in an Asian-associated ancestry cluster had fewer N-insertions in productive TCRs than the approximately 700-donor mean. The sequencing pipeline was judged likely to have produced a cluster of highly shared sequence variants as a technical artifact. An earlier analysis of 587 of the donors showed that most TCR beta V segments appeared in productive rearrangements either about 87% or about 30% of the time, which broadly matched IMGT annotations. In both the original and validation cohorts, the classifier was reported to diagnose cytomegalovirus status with high specificity and sensitivity. According to a later analysis, parvovirus B19, influenza, CMV and Epstein-Barr virus appeared linked to several top co-occurrence clusters. For the cohort, immune exposure information was limited to CMV serostatus. At a false discovery rate of 0.05, a later analysis linked around 17,000 TCR beta sequences to specific HLA alleles. Most TCR sequences were observed very rarely across donors, whereas some public TCRs were present in many individuals. In a later analysis, TCR association rates were found to vary across HLA loci, with the most associated TCRs seen for DRB1 alleles and the fewest for HLA-C alleles. Compared with equally common non-associated chains, HLA-associated TCR beta chains in a later analysis were more clonally expanded and had lower generation probabilities. The 87-base-pair reads could not distinguish some IMGT-functional V segments, including TRBV6-2 and TRBV6-3, so those segments were excluded. Most CMV-associated TCR beta chains appeared to be HLA-restricted in a later analysis, and the HLA associations seemed to be driven largely by CMV exposure. A further reported finding was that TCR beta sequences accurately predicted the HLA-A and HLA-B alleles for most subjects in the first cohort. A few of the identified cytomegalovirus-associated TCR beta chains were confirmed in vitro to be specific for cytomegalovirus antigens.

Library generation was performed with the immunoSEQ multiplex PCR assay. For the multiplex PCR, a mixture combining 60 forward primers for TCR Vbeta segments and 13 reverse primers for TCR Jbeta segments was used. Amplification of the CDR3 region of rearranged TCR beta genes was performed with a multiplex PCR assay on genomic DNA. The Illumina HiSeq System was used to sequence the amplified TCR beta libraries as 87-base-pair reads. Processing in the source paper ran as follows. Across the roughly 700 repertoires, a later analysis counted 80 million or so unique TCR beta chains, about 10 million of which were shared by at least two donors. Raw reads were error-corrected and collapsed into unique sequences by a nearest-neighbor algorithm in which closely related sequences were merged to remove PCR and sequencing errors. V, D and J gene segments were assigned by aligning CDR3 sequences to IMGT reference sequences. For a sequence to be retained, a match of at least six nucleotides was required to both a V gene segment and a J gene segment. A rearrangement counted as productive if the CDR3 had no stop codons and remained in frame with V and J, and every other rearrangement counted as non-productive. Following IMGT convention, CDR3 was defined as the stretch from the second conserved V-encoded cysteine up to the conserved J-encoded phenylalanine. Sequences without an unambiguous match to a single V gene segment were excluded from the earlier analysis of over 500 of the donors. In an earlier analysis of approximately 590 of the donors, V segments were called functional above 56.7% productive rearrangements and were called segregating when the between-donor standard deviation exceeded 5%. A statistical classification framework was developed to diagnose cytomegalovirus status using the catalog of TCR beta chain sequences. V and J gene assignment, in a later analysis, came from comparing TCR nucleotide sequences with IMGT/GENE-DB human TR gene sequences. A later analysis assigned CDR3 sequences and most-parsimonious VDJ recombination scenarios with the TCRdist pipeline. In a later analysis, every TCR beta chain was defined by the combination of its CDR3 amino acid sequence and its V-gene family, and reads without a unique V-gene family were dropped. As a way to deal with suspected cross-contamination and a sequencing artifact, a later analysis dropped more than 500 nucleotide sequences that were highly shared and had low generation probability. In a later analysis, a clonal expansion index for each public chain was calculated from normalized within-repertoire ranks of inferred template counts. In a later analysis, generation probabilities were computed with a VDJ recombination model fitted to out-of-frame rearrangements, and the resulting probabilities were checked against IGoR. Hypergeometric tests were used in a later analysis to score TCR-TCR, TCR-HLA and TCR-CMV co-occurrence, with a repertoire-size bias correction applied to the TCR pairs. A later analysis estimated false discovery rates by permuting HLA or CMV assignments 20 times. In a later analysis, co-occurring TCRs were grouped using DBSCAN, with TCRdist sequence similarity added in when clustering inside HLA-allele-positive subsets. Repertoires with fewer than 30,000 or more than 120,000 public chains were left out of co-occurrence clustering, as were about 5 repertoires with anomalous nucleotide sharing. In TCRdb, the immuneACCESS table is reduced to in-frame sequences with V and J assigned. These tables do not hold every clone; where another copy was compared, an unresolved V gene accounts for under half, and the others remain unexplained. V and J calls and clone size are copied from that table; D and trimming were computed from the DNA. This sample has over 150,000 clones in its table, and roughly 77% of those were observed once. Jointly, the top ten make up 7.7% of the sample.

The cohort comprised more than 550 healthy bone marrow donors. At the time of sampling, every cohort member was nominally healthy, though immune exposures that went unrecorded were likely present. The donor was CMV seropositive and was included in the group of almost 300 seropositive cohort members. Each donor provided a peripheral blood sample, and peripheral blood mononuclear cells were used for TCR beta sequencing. Genomic DNA extraction from the blood cell samples was performed with the Qiagen DNeasy Blood Extraction Kit. From the germline V gene, CDR1 is LGHNA and CDR2 is YNFKEQ. Including cysteine and phenylalanine, the CDR3 has 15 amino acids. Left in the record is the CDR3 DNA by itself, 45 bases read in frame from the first base. Trimmed from V: 1 base; trimmed from J: 8 bases; junction bases lacking a gene match: 6. In regard to this clone: The antigen it binds to is not known. It has no much larger one-base neighbor in the sample; base qualities were not kept.

This receptor was identified in a man aged 25-40 years in good health and CMV-seropositive. This sequence uses TRBV4-2 and TRBJ1-3; 9 middle bases align to TRBD1. Sequencing was performed on PBMCs. The CDR3 in this case is CASSQGKQGADTIYF. The DNA is TGTGCCAGCAGCCAAGGGAAACAGGGGGCAGACACCATATATTTT.